A selection of T cell receptor beta chains follows, all from one sample in a study of OX40 agonist ivuxolimab in advanced cancers. Profiling relied on immunoSEQ multiplex PCR, and the TCRdb table lists in-frame clones only, not all of them. The repertoire holds 67,000 or so clones, approximately 90% seen once, with around 2.8% in the top ten. The sequenced sample was CD4+ or CD8+ T cells sorted from blood, obtained in a trial of the OX40 agonist ivuxolimab. All receptors derive from an adult with an advanced solid tumor such as melanoma, head and neck, liver or kidney cancer. Each CDR3 is given with its conserved first and last residue. The D gene is left open where the match is weak. Only some rows state a clone size, as once, few, many or a class for expanded clones.

TRBV4-2	-	TRBD2	TRBJ2-3	CASSLTSGASDTQYF	TGTGCCAGCAGCCTCACTAGCGGTGCATCAGATACGCAGTATTTT
TRBV6-1	-	-	TRBJ1-6	CASSEIFSPYNSPLHF	TGTGCCAGCAGTGAAATTTTTAGCCCTTATAATTCACCCCTCCACTTT
TRBV4-2	-	TRBD2	TRBJ2-2	CASSPERGDWRGTGELFF	TGTGCCAGCAGCCCCGAGCGGGGGGATTGGAGGGGAACCGGGGAGCTGTTTTTT
TRBV10-3	-	-	TRBJ2-7	CAISGGDVSSYEQYF	TGTGCCATCAGTGGGGGGGACGTAAGCTCCTACGAGCAGTACTTC
TRBV7-2	-	TRBD1	TRBJ1-3	CASSLTGGNSGNTIYF	TGTGCCAGCAGCTTAACAGGGGGAAACTCTGGAAACACCATATATTTT
TRBV5-6	-	-	TRBJ2-1	CASSFFAGNEQFF	TGTGCCAGCAGCTTTTTCGCGGGGAATGAGCAGTTCTTC
TRBV5-1	-	-	TRBJ2-5	CASSIGAGTQETQYF	TGCGCCAGCAGTATCGGAGCGGGCACCCAAGAGACCCAGTACTTC
TRBV29-1	-	TRBD1	TRBJ2-2	CSVEDTGTGFGELFF	TGCAGCGTTGAAGATACCGGGACAGGGTTCGGGGAGCTGTTTTTT
TRBV30	once	-	TRBJ1-6	CAWSVRGLYNSPLHF	TGTGCCTGGAGTGTTAGGGGCCTGTATAATTCACCCCTCCACTTT
TRBV7-9	-	-	TRBJ2-5	CASSLGRGGLFGETQYF	TGTGCCAGCAGCTTAGGGCGCGGGGGCCTATTTGGAGAGACCCAGTACTTC
TRBV7-9	-	-	TRBJ2-7	CASSFFGGSEQYF	TGTGCCAGCAGCTTCTTCGGGGGCTCCGAGCAGTACTTC
TRBV2	-	-	TRBJ1-5	CASSTLQGYGNQPQHF	TGTGCCAGCAGTACCTTACAGGGTTATGGCAATCAGCCCCAGCATTTT
TRBV9	-	-	TRBJ1-1	CASSARFEFHPAFF	TGTGCCAGCAGCGCCCGCTTCGAATTCCATCCGGCTTTCTTT